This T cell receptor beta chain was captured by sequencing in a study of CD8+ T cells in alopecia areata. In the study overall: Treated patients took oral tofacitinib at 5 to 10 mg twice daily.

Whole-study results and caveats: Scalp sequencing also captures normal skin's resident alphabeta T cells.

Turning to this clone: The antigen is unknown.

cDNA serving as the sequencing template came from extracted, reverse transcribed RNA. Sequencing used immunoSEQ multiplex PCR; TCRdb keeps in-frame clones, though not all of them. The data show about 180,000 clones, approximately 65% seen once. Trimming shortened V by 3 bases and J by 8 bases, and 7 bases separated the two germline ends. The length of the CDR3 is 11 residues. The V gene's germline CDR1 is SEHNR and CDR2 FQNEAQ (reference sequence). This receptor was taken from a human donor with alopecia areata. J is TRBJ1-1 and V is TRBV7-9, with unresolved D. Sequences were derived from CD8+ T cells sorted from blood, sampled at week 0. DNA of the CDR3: TGTGCCAGCAGCTTGAAGGGAGAAGCTTTCTTT. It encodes CASSLKGEAFF.